This T cell receptor beta chain is drawn from a study of beta chain features in type 1 diabetes. Study background: Sorted cells numbering 107,917,701 were examined across all samples.

V shed 4 bases and J 7 bases; nucleotides not matched to a gene: 9. The CDR3 covers 15 residues. Per germline, CDR1 SGHDT and CDR2 YYEEEE. As every portion of the isolated RNA was reverse transcribed, the sequencing read expressed TCRB transcripts. Here immunoSEQ multiplex PCR was the method, and the copy in TCRdb shows in-frame clones only, minus some. This table holds roughly 150,000 clones, 9% to 10% found once. A note on this clone: What it binds is unknown.

Broader study findings: Equally in patients and controls, PCR might preferentially amplify shorter templates.

This clonotype was sampled from a woman aged 18 to 35 in good health. The sequencing input was central memory CD4+ T cells from blood. The J gene is TRBJ2-2, the V gene TRBV5-6, with 8 bases fitting TRBD2. CDR3 loop: CASSTGLAMVGELFF. Here the CDR3 DNA reads TGTGCCAGCAGCACAGGACTAGCCATGGTCGGGGAGCTGTTTTTT.